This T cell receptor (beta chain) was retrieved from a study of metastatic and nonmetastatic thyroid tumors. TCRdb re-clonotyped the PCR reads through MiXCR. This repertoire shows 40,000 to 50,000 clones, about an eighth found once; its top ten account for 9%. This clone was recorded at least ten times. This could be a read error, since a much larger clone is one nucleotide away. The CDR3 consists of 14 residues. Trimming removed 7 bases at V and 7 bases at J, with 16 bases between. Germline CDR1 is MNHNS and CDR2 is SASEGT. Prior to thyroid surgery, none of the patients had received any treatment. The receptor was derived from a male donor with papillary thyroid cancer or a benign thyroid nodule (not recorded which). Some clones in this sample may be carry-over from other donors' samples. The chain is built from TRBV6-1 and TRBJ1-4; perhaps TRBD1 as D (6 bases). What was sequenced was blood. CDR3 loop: CASIPQGRSEKLFF. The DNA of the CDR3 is TGTGCCAGCATCCCACAGGGAAGGAGTGAAAAACTGTTTTTT.